This T cell receptor (beta chain) was sequenced in a study of cytomegalovirus exposure and HLA in healthy donors. Overall study findings and caveats: Whilst most TCR sequences proved rare, a subset of public TCRs occurred across many donors.

From germline, CDR1 is SQVTM and CDR2 ANQGSEA. The CDR3 sequence is 13 residues long. With 2 bases removed from V and 2 bases from J, the gap between germline ends came to 8 bases. This clone came up a few times. Antigen specificity is unknown. The study ran its PCR with 60 Vbeta and 13 Jbeta primers. In the original processing: Later reanalysis found 75 million to 95 million unique TCR beta chains, around 9.9 million of them shared. Profiling relied on immunoSEQ multiplex PCR, and the TCRdb table lists in-frame clones only, not all of them. That table furnishes V, J and clone size, whereas the DNA furnished D and trimming. The sample lists over 130,000 clones, more than 75% seen once, with 3.5% in the top ten.

The sample was PBMCs. V and J are TRBV29-1 and TRBJ2-3; possible D gene TRBD2, 6 bases. The TCR originated in a human donor in good health. CDR3 nucleotide sequence: TGCAGCGTTGAACTAGCGACCACAGATACGCAGTATTTT. Its protein product is CSVELATTDTQYF.